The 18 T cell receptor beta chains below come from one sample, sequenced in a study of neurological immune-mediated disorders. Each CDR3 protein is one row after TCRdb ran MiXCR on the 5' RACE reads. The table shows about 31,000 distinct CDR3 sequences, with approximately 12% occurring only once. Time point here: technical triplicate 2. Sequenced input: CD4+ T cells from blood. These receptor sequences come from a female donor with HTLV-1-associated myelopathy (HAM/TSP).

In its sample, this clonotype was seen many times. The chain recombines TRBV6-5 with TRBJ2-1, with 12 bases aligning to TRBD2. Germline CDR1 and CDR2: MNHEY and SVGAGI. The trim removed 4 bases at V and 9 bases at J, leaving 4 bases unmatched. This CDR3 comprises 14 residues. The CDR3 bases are TGTGCCAGCAGTTCTAGCGGGAGGGCTTTTGAGCAGTTCTTC. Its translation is CASSSSGRAFEQFF.

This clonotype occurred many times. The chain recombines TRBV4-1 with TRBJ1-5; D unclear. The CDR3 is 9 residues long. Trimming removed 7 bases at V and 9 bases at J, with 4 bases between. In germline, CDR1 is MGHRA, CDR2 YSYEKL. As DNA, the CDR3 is TGCGCCAGCATGGCGCCCCAGCATTTT. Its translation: CASMAPQHF.

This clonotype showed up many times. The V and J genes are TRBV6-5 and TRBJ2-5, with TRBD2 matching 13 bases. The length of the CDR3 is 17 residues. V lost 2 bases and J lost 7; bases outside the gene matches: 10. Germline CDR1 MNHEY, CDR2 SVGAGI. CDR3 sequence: CASSYQGTSGTSGTQYF. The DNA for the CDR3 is TGTGCCAGCAGTTACCAGGGGACTAGCGGGACCTCGGGGACCCAGTACTTC.

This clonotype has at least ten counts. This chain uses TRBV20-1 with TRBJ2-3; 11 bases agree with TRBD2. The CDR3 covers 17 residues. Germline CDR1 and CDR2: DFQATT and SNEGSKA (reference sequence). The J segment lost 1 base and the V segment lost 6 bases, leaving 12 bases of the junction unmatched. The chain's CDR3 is CSALSGRAGWGTDTQYF. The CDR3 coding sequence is TGCAGTGCGCTTAGCGGGAGGGCCGGTTGGGGCACAGATACGCAGTATTTT.

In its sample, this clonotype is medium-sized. This chain's CDR3 is CASSLAPSENTGELFF. As DNA, the CDR3 is TGCGCCAGCAGCTTGGCCCCTAGCGAGAACACCGGGGAGCTGTTTTTT. This sequence joins TRBV5-1 and TRBJ2-2, with a possible D match to TRBD2 (6 bases). Looked up from germline, CDR1 is SGHRS and CDR2 is YFSETQ. The V gene lost 0 bases and the J gene lost 1 base, with 10 bases spanning the gap. CDR3 length: 16 residues.

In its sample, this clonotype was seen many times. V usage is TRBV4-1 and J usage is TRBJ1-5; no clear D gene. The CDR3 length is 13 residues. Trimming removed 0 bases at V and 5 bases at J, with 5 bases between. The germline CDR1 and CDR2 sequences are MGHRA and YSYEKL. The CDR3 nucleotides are TGCGCCAGCAGCCAAGAACTCGATCAGCCCCAGCATTTT. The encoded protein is CASSQELDQPQHF.

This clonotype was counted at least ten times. In nucleotides, the CDR3 is TGTGCCAGCAGCTTTAAGACCAGGTATACGCAGTATTTT. Its protein product is CASSFKTRYTQYF. V and J are TRBV11-2 and TRBJ2-3; D is undetermined. The length of the CDR3 is 13 residues. Germline values: CDR1 SGHAT, CDR2 FQNNGV. V dropped 3 bases and J dropped 7 bases, with 11 bases sitting between them.

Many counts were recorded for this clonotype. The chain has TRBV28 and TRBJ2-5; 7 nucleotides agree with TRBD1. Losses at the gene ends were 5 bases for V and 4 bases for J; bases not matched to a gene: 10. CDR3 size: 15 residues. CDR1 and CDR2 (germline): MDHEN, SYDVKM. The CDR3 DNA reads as TGTGCCAGCAGTAGATCCCCGGGACAGCTAGAGACCCAGTACTTC. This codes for CASSRSPGQLETQYF.

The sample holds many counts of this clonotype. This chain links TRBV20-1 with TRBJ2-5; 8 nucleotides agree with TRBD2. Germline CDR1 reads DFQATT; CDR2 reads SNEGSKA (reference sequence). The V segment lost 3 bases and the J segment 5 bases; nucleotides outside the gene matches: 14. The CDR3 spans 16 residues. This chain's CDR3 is CSASPMGTRVTETQYF. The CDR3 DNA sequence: TGCAGTGCTAGTCCGATGGGGACTAGGGTGACGGAGACCCAGTACTTC.

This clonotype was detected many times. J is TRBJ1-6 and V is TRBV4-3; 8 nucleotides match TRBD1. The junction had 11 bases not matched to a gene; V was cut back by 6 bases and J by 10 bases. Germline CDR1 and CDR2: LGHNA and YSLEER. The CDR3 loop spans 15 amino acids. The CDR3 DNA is TGCGCCAGCAGGACGGGGAGGGGGACAGGATCACCCCTCCACTTT. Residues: CASRTGRGTGSPLHF.

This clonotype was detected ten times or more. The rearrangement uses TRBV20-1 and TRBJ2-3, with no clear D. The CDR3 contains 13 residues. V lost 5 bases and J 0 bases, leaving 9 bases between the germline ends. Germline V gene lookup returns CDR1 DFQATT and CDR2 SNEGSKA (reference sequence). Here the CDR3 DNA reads TGCAGTGCTCTCGAGGACAGCACAGATACGCAGTATTTT. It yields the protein CSALEDSTDTQYF.

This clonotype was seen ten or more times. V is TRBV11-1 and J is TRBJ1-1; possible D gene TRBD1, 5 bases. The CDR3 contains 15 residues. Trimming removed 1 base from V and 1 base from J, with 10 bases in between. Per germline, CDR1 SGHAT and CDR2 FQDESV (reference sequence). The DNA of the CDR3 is TGTGCCAGCAGCTTAGGTCGGGGGAGGAACACTGAAGCTTTCTTT. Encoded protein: CASSLGRGRNTEAFF.

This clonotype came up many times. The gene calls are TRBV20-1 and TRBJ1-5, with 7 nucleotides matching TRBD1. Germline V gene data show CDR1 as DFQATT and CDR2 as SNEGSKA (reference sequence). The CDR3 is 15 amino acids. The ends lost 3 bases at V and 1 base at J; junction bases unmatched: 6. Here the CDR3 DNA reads TGCAGTGCTAGTAAAGGGGGCAGGAGCAATCAGCCCCAGCATTTT. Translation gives CSASKGGRSNQPQHF.

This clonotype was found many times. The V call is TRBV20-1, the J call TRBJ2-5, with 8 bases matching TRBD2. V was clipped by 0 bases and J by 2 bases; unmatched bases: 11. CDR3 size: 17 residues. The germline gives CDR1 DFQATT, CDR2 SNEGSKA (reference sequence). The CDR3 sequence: CSARDGGAASQQETQYF. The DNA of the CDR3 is TGCAGTGCTAGAGACGGGGGGGCGGCCTCCCAACAAGAGACCCAGTACTTC.

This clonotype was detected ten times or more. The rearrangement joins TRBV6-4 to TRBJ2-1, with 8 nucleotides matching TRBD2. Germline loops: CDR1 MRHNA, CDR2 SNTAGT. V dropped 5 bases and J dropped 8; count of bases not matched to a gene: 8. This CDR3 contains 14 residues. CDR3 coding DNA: TGTGCCAGCAGTCGGGATAGCGGGATTCATGAGCAGTTCTTC. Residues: CASSRDSGIHEQFF.

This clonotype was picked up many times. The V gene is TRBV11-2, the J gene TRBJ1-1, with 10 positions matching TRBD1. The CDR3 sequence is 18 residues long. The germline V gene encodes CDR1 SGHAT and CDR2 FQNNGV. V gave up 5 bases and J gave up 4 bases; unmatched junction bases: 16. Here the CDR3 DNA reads TGTGCCAGCAGCCCTTTGGACAGGGGGAGGGTCCTTACCACTGAAGCTTTCTTT. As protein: CASSPLDRGRVLTTEAFF.

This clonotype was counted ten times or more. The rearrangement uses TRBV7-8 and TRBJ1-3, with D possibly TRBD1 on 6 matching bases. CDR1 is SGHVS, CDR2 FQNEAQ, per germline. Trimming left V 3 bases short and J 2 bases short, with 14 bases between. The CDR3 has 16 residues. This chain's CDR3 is CASSLGWTEAGNTIYF. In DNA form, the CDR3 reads TGTGCCAGCAGCTTGGGATGGACAGAGGCTGGAAACACCATATATTTT.

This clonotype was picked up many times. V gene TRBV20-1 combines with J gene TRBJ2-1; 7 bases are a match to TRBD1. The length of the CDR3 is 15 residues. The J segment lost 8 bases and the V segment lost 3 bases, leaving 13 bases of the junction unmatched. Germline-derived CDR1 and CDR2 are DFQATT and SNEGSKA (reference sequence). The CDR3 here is CSASPPDRAMDEQFF. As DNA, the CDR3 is TGCAGTGCTAGCCCACCCGACAGGGCTATGGATGAGCAGTTCTTC.